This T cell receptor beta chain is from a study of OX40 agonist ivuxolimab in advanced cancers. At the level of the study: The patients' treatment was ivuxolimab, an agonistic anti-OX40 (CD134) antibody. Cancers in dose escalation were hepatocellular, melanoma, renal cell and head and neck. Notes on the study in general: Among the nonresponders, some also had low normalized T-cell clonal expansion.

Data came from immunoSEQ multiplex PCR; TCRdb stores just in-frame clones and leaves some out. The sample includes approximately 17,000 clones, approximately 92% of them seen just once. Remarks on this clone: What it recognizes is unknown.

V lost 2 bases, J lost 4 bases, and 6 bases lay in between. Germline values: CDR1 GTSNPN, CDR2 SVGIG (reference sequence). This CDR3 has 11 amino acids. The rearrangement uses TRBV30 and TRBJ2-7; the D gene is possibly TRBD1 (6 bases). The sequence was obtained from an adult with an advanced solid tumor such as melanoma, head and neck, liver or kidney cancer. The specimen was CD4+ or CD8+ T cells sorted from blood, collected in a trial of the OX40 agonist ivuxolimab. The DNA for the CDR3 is TGTGCCTGGAGTCAGGGGTACGAGCAGTACTTC. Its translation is CAWSQGYEQYF.